This T cell receptor (beta chain) stems from a study of a mutant IDH1 vaccine in newly diagnosed glioma. Overall study: Following radiotherapy alone, or alongside temozolomide cycles, vaccination was started after an interval of 4-6 weeks.

The time point: week 23, last vaccination. The content of each vaccine dose was 300 ug of mutant IDH1 20-mer peptide, and topical imiquimod accompanied it. The data were produced by immunoSEQ multiplex PCR, yet TCRdb's version contains in-frame clones alone and is incomplete. The sample gives 40,000 to 50,000 clones, about 75% of which show up once; 5.3% is in the top ten. Concerning this clone itself: Its antigen is still unknown.

Germline CDR1 is SGHDN and CDR2 is FVKESK. Losses at the gene ends were 5 bases for V and 4 bases for J; bases not matched to a gene: 3. CDR3 length: 14 amino acids. This clonotype was sampled from a man in his fifties or sixties with glioma. Here the sequenced sample was PBMCs, taken from a glioma patient whose treatment included an IDH1 peptide vaccine. The chain couples TRBV14 to TRBJ2-2; TRBD2 aligns across 8 bases. The chain's CDR3 is CASSAGLATGELFF. CDR3 sequence (DNA): TGTGCCAGCAGCGCTGGACTAGCCACCGGGGAGCTGTTTTTT. Drawing the rest from reference TRBV14 and TRBJ2-2, the complete variable domain is EAGVTQFPSHSVIEKGQTVTLRCDPISGHDNLYWYRRVMGKEIKFLLHFVKESKQDESGMPNNRFLAERTGGTYSTLKVQPAELEDSGVYFCASSAGLATGELFFGEGSRLTVL.